The source of this T cell receptor beta chain is a study of T cell changes during pregnancy in multiple sclerosis. CDR1 and CDR2 (germline): SQVTM, ANQGSEA. The CDR3 consists of 13 residues. J lost 3 bases, V lost 7 bases, and 6 bases had no gene match. TCRdb keeps only in-frame clones here, not all; method: immunoSEQ multiplex PCR. The top ten clones hold 1.5% to 2% of a sample with tens of thousands of clones, approximately 90% of them seen once. The genes are TRBV29-1 and TRBJ1-1, with 9 nucleotides matching TRBD1. This sequence was found in a female donor in good health, enrolled as a control in a pregnancy study. Sample: peripheral blood, taken in the first trimester of pregnancy. The CDR3 coding sequence is TGCAGCGCTGACAGGGGGGTAGACACTGAAGCTTTCTTT. Translation: CSADRGVDTEAFF. Full variable domain (outside the CDR3, taken from reference TRBV29-1 and TRBJ1-1): SAVISQKPSRDICQRGTSLTIQCQVDSQVTMMFWYRQQPGQSLTLIATANQGSEATYESGFVIDKFPISRPNLTFSTLTVSNMSPEDSSIYLCSADRGVDTEAFFGQGTRLTVV.